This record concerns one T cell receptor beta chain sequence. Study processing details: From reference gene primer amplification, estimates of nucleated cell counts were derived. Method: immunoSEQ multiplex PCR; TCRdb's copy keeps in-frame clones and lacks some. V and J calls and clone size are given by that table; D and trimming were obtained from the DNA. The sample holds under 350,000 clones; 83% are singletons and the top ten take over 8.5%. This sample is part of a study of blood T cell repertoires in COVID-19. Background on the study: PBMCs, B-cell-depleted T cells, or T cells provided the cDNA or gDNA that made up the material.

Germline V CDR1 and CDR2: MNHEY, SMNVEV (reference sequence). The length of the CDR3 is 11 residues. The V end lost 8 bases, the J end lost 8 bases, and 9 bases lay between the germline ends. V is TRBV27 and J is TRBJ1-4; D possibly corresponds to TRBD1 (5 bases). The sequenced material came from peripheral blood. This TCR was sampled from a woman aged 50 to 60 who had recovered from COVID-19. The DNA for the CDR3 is TGTGCCAGCGGGGGGAGGGAAAAACTGTTTTTT. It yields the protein CASGGREKLFF.